This TCR beta chain was identified during a study of OX40 agonist ivuxolimab in advanced cancers. Regarding the study in general: Ivuxolimab, which targeted the costimulatory receptor OX40 (CD134), was an agonistic, fully human IgG2 monoclonal antibody. Intravenous ivuxolimab was administered to patients every 2 weeks at six dose levels: 0.01, 0.1, 0.3, 1.5, 3 and 10 mg/kg. Among the 50 to 55 dose-escalation patients, some 20 had hepatocellular carcinoma, approximately 15 melanoma, 9 renal cell carcinoma and 9 head and neck cancer. In the dose-escalation cohort, nearly 85% of patients were male, and the mean age was approximately 60 years with a range of roughly 20 to 79. Patients were allowed to have had prior anti-PD-1, anti-PD-L1 or anti-CTLA-4 therapy, and less than 45% of the dose-escalation patients had previously received checkpoint inhibitors. Partial responses were achieved by three dose-escalation patients, of whom one had hepatocellular carcinoma and two had cutaneous melanoma. Peripheral TCRbeta sequencing was intended to test whether TCR sequence diversity was altered and clonal T-cell expansion was caused by ivuxolimab. The paper covers the monotherapy dose-escalation part of the phase I ivuxolimab trial, which included N ≈ 57 patients. What the research found in general, with its limitations: At doses of 0.1 to 3.0 mg/kg, clonal expansion of both CD4+ and CD8+ T cells in blood was seen between baseline and week 6. Low levels of normalized T-cell clonal expansion were also seen in some patients who did not respond. In partial responders in the 0.1-3.0 mg/kg groups, normalized peripheral clonal expansion was found to be among the lowest, especially among CD8+ T cells. Which antigens the clonally expanded peripheral T cells were specific for was not determined. After ivuxolimab, more expanded clones were found on average in CD8+ T cells than in CD4+ T cells.

Patients with a history of autoimmune disease or receiving systemic immunosuppression were excluded from the trial. Peripheral blood for TCR sequencing was collected from all dose cohorts at baseline, on cycle 4 day 1, and on cycle 7 day 1. Samples came from an open-label, multicenter, first-in-human phase I dose-escalation trial of ivuxolimab. Adults with locally advanced or metastatic melanoma, renal cell, hepatocellular, or head and neck squamous cell carcinoma were enrolled in the trial. Before TCR sequencing, CD4+ and CD8+ T cells were separately sorted from peripheral blood. For sequencing of the TCRbeta CDR3 region, genomic DNA was extracted from the sorted cells. TCRbeta CDR3 regions were sequenced using the immunoSEQ Assay. Sourced from immuneACCESS, this table was stored by TCRdb with only in-frame sequences that have V and J called. A share of the clones is absent; for the studies checked, an unresolved V gene accounts for under half, and the remainder has no known explanation. The sample contains tens of thousands of clones, roughly 81% of them found a single time. Together, the top ten hold less than 5.5% of the sample.

Regarding this clone: No cognate antigen has been identified for it. No qualities accompany the bases; no much larger clone lies one base away.

The TCR comes from an adult with an advanced solid tumor such as melanoma, head and neck, liver or kidney cancer. The source was CD4+ or CD8+ T cells sorted from blood, collected in a trial of the OX40 agonist ivuxolimab.

The CDR3 protein is CASNRDRGNTEAFF. The base sequence is TGCGCCAGCAACCGGGACAGGGGAAACACTGAAGCTTTCTTT. The sequence links TRBV5-1 to TRBJ1-1, and TRBD1 aligns with 10 junction nucleotides. The CDR3 runs 14 residues from the cysteine to the phenylalanine. Only CDR3 DNA remains: 42 bases, in frame from the first base. For CDR1 and CDR2, the germline V gene lists SGHRS and YFSETQ. The V end gives up 6 bases and the J end 2 bases, leaving 4 bases in the junction not matched to a gene. With the rest looked up from the reference TRBV5-1 and TRBJ1-1 genes rather than sequenced, the full variable domain is KAGVTQTPRYLIKTRGQQVTLSCSPISGHRSVSWYQQTPGQGLQFLFEYFSETQRNKGNFPGRFSGRQFSNSRSEMNVSTLELGDSALYLCASNRDRGNTEAFFGQGTRLTVV.